This T cell receptor beta chain was identified in a study of regulatory T cells in long-lasting Graves disease. Study-wide findings and caveats: Newly diagnosed patients shared about a thousand public clonotypes; persistent patients shared around 2,500.

This clonotype was counted ten times or more. The antigen is undetermined. V lost 6 bases, J lost 1 base, and 6 bases stayed unmatched. CDR3 length: 16 amino acids. The V gene's germline CDR1 is MDHEN and CDR2 SYDVKM. This sample's time point: newly diagnosed GD, antithyroid drugs for less than 3 months. Construction of the TCR library relied on RNA isolated from PBMCs. Building of the TCR beta libraries involved iRepertoire HTBI primers and Arm-PCR of CDR3 regions. TCRdb ran MiXCR on the multiplex PCR reads and lists one entry per CDR3 protein. The sample has 500,000 or so distinct CDR3 sequences, roughly 17% seen once. These same records also appear under a second study, on T cells in Graves' hyperthyroidism and ophthalmopathy. From that paper: The TCR CDR3 was amplified in a first-round RT-PCR using the HTBI primer set.

Sample: peripheral blood mononuclear cells (PBMCs), taken at new diagnosis, from a patient treated with antithyroid drugs. This clonotype originated in a man in his forties with Graves disease. V usage is TRBV28 and J usage is TRBJ2-5; 12 bases align to TRBD2. CDR3 in amino acids: CASRLLAGGSQETQYF. CDR3 coding DNA: TGTGCCAGCAGACTACTAGCGGGAGGCTCCCAAGAGACCCAGTACTTC. The complete variable domain, with remaining parts taken from reference TRBV28 and TRBJ2-5, reads DVKVTQSSRYLVKRTGEKVFLECVQDMDHENMFWYRQDPGLGLRLIYFSYDVKMKEKGDIPEGYSVSREKKERFSLILESASTNQTSMYLCASRLLAGGSQETQYFGPGTRLLVL.